Listed below are T cell receptor beta chains from one sample, sequenced in a study of shared clonotypes between healthy human individuals. Measured with immunoSEQ multiplex PCR; TCRdb has only the in-frame clones, and not every one. Of roughly 2.2 million clones listed, more than 85% are singletons. Sequencing input: naive CD4+ T cells from PBMCs. Receptor source: a man between 18 and 35 years old in good health. Some clones in this sample may be carry-over from other donors' samples. Both conserved end residues are part of each CDR3. Each record gives: J gene, D gene, V gene, CDR3 protein, CDR3 DNA. D genes are given only for firm matches.

TRBJ1-1 NA TRBV28 CASRFPGRGNTEAFF TGTGCCAGCAGGTTCCCGGGGAGGGGGAACACTGAAGCTTTCTTT
TRBJ2-1 TRBD1 TRBV19 CASSRTGVTYNEQFF TGTGCCAGTAGTAGGACAGGGGTTACCTACAATGAGCAGTTCTTC
TRBJ1-4 TRBD1 TRBV25-1 CATRPQGAATNEKLFF TGTGCCACCCGACCTCAGGGGGCCGCAACTAATGAAAAACTGTTTTTT
TRBJ1-5 NA TRBV28 CASRGMGSNQPQHF TGTGCCAGCAGGGGTATGGGCAGCAATCAGCCCCAGCATTTT
TRBJ2-2 TRBD2 TRBV18 CASSGGLASNTGELFF TGTGCCAGCTCAGGGGGACTAGCATCGAACACCGGGGAGCTGTTTTTT
TRBJ2-3 TRBD2 TRBV27 CASSFSGRYDTQYF TGTGCCAGCAGTTTTAGCGGGAGGTATGATACGCAGTATTTT
TRBJ2-1 NA TRBV4-2 CASSQVADEQFF TGTGCCAGCAGCCAAGTCGCTGATGAGCAGTTCTTC
TRBJ1-2 TRBD1 TRBV5-4 CASNTGQDAYGYTF TGTGCCAGCAACACGGGACAGGATGCCTATGGCTACACCTTC
TRBJ2-2 TRBD2 TRBV19 CASIGLAKGDGELFF TGTGCCAGTATAGGACTAGCTAAGGGTGACGGGGAGCTGTTTTTT
TRBJ1-2 TRBD1 TRBV7-3 CASSLTGQGYGYTF TGTGCCAGCAGCTTAACGGGACAGGGTTATGGCTACACCTTC
TRBJ1-3 NA TRBV12-5 CASAGAGNTIYF TGTGCTAGTGCGGGTGCTGGAAACACCATATATTTT
TRBJ2-7 NA TRBV11-3 CASSLSGRAGSYHEQYF TGTGCCAGCAGCTTAAGTGGGCGGGCAGGGAGTTACCACGAGCAGTACTTC
TRBJ2-7 TRBD2 TRBV7-2 CASSTTSGRAWDYEQYF TGTGCCAGCAGCACCACTAGCGGGAGGGCCTGGGATTACGAGCAGTACTTC
TRBJ1-2 NA TRBV10-3 CAISSGFYGYTF TGTGCCATCAGTTCAGGGTTCTATGGCTACACCTTC
TRBJ2-4 NA TRBV4-1 CASSQVGTLAKNIQYF TGCGCCAGCAGCCAAGTCGGGACATTAGCCAAAAACATTCAGTACTTC